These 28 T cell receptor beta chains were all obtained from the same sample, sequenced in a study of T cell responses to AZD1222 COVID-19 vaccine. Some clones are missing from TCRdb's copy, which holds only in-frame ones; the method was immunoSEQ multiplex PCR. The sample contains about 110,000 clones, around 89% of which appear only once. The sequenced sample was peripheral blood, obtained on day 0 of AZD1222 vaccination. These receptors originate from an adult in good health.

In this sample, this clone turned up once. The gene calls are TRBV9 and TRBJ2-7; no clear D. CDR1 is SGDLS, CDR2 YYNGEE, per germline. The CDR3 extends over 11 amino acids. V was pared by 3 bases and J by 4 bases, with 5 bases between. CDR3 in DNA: TGTGCCAGCAGCGAAAATTACGAGCAGTACTTC. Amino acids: CASSENYEQYF.

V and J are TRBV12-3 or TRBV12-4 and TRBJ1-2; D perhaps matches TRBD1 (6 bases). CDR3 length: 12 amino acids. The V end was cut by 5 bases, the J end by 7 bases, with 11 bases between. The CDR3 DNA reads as TGTGCCAGCAGTAAACAGGGAATTGGCTACACCTTC. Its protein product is CASSKQGIGYTF.

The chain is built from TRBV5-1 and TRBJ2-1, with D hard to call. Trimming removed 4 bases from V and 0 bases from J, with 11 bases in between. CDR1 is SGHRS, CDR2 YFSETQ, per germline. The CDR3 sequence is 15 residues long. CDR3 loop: CASSQVPSSYNEQFF. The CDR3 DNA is TGCGCCAGCAGCCAGGTACCCAGCTCCTACAATGAGCAGTTCTTC.

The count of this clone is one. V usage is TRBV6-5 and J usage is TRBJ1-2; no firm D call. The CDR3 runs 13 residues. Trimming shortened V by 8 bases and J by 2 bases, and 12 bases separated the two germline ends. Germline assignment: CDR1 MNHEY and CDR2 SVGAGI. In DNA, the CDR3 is TGTGCCAGCGGGAGGGTAGGGAACTATGGCTACACCTTC. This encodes CASGRVGNYGYTF.

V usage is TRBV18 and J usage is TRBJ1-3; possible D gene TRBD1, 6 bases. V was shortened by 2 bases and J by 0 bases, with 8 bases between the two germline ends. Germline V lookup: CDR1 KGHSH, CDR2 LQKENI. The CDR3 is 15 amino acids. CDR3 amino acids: CASSPDRSSGNTIYF. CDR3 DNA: TGTGCCAGCTCACCAGACAGGTCCTCTGGAAACACCATATATTTT. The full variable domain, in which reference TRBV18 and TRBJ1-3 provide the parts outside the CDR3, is NAGVMQNPRHLVRRRGQEARLRCSPMKGHSHVYWYRQLPEEGLKFMVYLQKENIIDESGMPKERFSAEFPKEGPSILRIQQVVRGDSAAYFCASSPDRSSGNTIYFGEGSWLTVV.

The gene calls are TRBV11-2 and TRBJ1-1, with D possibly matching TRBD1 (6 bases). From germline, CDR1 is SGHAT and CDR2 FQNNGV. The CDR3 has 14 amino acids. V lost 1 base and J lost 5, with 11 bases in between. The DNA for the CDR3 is TGTGCCAGCAGCTTAGCCCAGGGGTTGACTGAAGCTTTCTTT. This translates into CASSLAQGLTEAFF. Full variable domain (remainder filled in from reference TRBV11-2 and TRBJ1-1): EAGVAQSPRYKIIEKRQSVAFWCNPISGHATLYWYQQILGQGPKLLIQFQNNGVVDDSQLPKDRFSAERLKGVDSTLKIQPAKLEDSAVYLCASSLAQGLTEAFFGQGTRLTVV.

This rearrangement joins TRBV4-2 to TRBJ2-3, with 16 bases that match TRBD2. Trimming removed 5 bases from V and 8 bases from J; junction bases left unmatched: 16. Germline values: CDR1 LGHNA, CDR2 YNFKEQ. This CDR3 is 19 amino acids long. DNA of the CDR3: TGTGCCAGCAGCGACCGAGCTCCGGGACTAGCGGGGGGGCCGGGTACGCAGTATTTT. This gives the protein CASSDRAPGLAGGPGTQYF.

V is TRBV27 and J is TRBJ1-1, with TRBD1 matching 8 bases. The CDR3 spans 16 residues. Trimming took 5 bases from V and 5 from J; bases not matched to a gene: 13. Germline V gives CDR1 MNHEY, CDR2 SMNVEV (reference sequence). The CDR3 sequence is CASSLRTGRVRTEAFF. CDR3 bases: TGTGCCAGCAGTCTCCGGACAGGGAGGGTGAGGACTGAAGCTTTCTTT.

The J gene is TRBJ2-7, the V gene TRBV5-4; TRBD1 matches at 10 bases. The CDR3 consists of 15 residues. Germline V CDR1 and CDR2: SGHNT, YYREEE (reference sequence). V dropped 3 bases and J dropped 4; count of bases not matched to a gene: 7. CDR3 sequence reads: CASSWDRGTPYEQYF. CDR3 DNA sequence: TGTGCCAGCAGCTGGGACAGGGGAACACCTTACGAGCAGTACTTC. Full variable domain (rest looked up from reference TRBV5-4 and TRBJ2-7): ETGVTQSPTHLIKTRGQQVTLRCSSQSGHNTVSWYQQALGQGPQFIFQYYREEENGRGNFPPRFSGLQFPNYSSELNVNALELDDSALYLCASSWDRGTPYEQYFGPGTRLTVT.

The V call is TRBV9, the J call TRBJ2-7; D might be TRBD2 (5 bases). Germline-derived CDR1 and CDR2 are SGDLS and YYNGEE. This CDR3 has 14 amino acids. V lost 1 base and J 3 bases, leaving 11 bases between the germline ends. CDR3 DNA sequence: TGTGCCAGCAGCGTATTGCCAGCGGACTACGAGCAGTACTTC. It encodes CASSVLPADYEQYF.

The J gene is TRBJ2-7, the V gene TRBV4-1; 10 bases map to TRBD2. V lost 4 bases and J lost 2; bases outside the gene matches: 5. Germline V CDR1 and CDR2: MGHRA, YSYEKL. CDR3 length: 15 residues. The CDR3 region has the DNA TGCGCCAGCAGCCGAGAAGGGACTAGCGCCTACGAGCAGTACTTC. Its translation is CASSREGTSAYEQYF.

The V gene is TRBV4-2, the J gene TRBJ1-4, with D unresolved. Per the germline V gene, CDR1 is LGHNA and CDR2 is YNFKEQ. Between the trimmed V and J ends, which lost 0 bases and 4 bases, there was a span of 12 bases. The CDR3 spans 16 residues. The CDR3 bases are TGTGCCAGCAGCCAAGATCCTGCACGGAGTAATGAAAAACTGTTTTTT. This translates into CASSQDPARSNEKLFF.

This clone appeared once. This chain's CDR3 is CASSSGQPNEKLFF. As DNA, the CDR3 is TGCGCCAGCAGTTCGGGACAGCCTAATGAAAAACTGTTTTTT. This chain connects TRBV10-2 to TRBJ1-4, with TRBD1 identical over 7 bases. CDR1 WSHSY and CDR2 SAAADI come from the germline V gene. The CDR3 sequence is 14 residues long. The junction had 3 bases not matched to a gene; V was cut back by 5 bases and J by 3 bases.

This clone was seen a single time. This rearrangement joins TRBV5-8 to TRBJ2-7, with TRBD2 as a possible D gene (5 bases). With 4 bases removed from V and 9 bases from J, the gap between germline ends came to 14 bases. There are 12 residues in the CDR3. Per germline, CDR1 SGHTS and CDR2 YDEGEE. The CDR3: CASSRGAEVQYF. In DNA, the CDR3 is TGTGCCAGCAGCCGGGGAGCAGAGGTGCAGTACTTC.

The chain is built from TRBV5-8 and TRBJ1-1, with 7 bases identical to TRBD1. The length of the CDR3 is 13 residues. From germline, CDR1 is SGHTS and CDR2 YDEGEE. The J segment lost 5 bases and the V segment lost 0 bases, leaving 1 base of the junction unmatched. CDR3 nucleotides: TGTGCCAGCAGCTTGGACAGGGGTACTGAAGCTTTCTTT. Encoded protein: CASSLDRGTEAFF.

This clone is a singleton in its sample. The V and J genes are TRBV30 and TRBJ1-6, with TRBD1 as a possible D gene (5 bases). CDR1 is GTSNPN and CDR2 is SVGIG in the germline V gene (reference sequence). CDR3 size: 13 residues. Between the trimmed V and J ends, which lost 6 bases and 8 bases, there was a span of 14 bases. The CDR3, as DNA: TGTGCCTGCAAATGGGACGGCGATTCACCCCTCCACTTT. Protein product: CACKWDGDSPLHF.

CDR3: CASSPLVKRTEAFF. CDR3 bases: TGTGCCAGCTCACCACTGGTCAAGAGGACTGAAGCTTTCTTT. The V and J genes are TRBV18 and TRBJ1-1; D is unresolved. The germline gives CDR1 KGHSH, CDR2 LQKENI. The CDR3 has 14 residues. The ends were cut back, 1 base at V and 5 bases at J, with 11 bases in the middle.

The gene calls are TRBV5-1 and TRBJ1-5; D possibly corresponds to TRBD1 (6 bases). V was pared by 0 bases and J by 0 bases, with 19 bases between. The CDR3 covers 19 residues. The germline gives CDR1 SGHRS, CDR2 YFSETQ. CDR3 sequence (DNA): TGCGCCAGCAGCTTGGTATCGGGGGGCGGTTGGGATAGCAATCAGCCCCAGCATTTT. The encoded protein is CASSLVSGGGWDSNQPQHF.

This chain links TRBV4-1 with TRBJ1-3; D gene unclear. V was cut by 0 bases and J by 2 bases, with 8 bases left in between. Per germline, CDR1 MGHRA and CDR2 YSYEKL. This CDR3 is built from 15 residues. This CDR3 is CASSQDTTPGNTIYF. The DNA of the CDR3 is TGCGCCAGCAGCCAAGATACGACACCTGGAAACACCATATATTTT.

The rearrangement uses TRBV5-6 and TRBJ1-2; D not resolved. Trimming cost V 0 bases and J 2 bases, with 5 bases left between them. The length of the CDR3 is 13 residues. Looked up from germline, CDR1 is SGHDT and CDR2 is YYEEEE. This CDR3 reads CASSLGRNYGYTF. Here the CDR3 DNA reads TGTGCCAGCAGCTTGGGACGGAACTATGGCTACACCTTC.

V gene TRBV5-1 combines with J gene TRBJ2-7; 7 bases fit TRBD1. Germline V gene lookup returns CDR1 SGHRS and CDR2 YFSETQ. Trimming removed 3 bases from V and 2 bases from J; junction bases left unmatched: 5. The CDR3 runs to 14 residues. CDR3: CASSYDRAAYEQYF. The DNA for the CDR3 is TGCGCCAGCAGCTACGACAGGGCTGCCTACGAGCAGTACTTC. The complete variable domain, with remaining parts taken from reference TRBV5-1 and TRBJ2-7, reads KAGVTQTPRYLIKTRGQQVTLSCSPISGHRSVSWYQQTPGQGLQFLFEYFSETQRNKGNFPGRFSGRQFSNSRSEMNVSTLELGDSALYLCASSYDRAAYEQYFGPGTRLTVT.

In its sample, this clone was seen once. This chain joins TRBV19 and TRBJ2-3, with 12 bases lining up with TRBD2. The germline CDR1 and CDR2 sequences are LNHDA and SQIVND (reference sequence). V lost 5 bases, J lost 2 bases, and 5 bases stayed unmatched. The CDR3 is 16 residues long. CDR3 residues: CASSSGLAGYTDTQYF. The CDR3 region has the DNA TGTGCCAGTAGTTCCGGACTAGCGGGATACACAGATACGCAGTATTTT.

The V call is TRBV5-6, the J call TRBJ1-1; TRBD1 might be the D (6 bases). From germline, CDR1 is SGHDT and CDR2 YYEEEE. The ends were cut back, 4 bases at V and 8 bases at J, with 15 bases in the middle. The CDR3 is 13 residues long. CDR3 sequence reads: CASSLGHPVEAFF. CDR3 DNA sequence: TGTGCCAGCAGCCTGGGACATCCCGTAGAAGCTTTCTTT.

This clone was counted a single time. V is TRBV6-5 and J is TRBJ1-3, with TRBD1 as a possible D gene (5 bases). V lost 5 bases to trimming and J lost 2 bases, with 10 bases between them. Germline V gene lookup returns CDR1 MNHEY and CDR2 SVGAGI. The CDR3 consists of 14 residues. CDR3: CASSIRTPGNTIYF. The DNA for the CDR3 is TGTGCCAGCAGTATCCGGACACCTGGAAACACCATATATTTT.

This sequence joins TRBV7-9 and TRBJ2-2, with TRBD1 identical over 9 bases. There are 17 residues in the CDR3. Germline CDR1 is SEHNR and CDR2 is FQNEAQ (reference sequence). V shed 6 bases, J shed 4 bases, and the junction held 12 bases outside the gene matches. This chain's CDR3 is CASRWESGTGFTGELFF. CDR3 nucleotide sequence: TGTGCCAGCAGATGGGAGTCCGGGACAGGGTTCACCGGGGAGCTGTTTTTT.

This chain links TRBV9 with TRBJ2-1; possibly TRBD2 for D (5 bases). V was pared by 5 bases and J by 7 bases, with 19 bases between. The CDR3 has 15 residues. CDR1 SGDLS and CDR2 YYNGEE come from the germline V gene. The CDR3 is CASSRTATTSNEQFF. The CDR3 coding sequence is TGTGCCAGCAGTCGGACTGCGACCACGTCAAATGAGCAGTTCTTC. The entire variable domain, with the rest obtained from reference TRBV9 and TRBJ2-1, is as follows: DSGVTQTPKHLITATGQRVTLRCSPRSGDLSVYWYQQSLDQGLQFLIQYYNGEERAKGNILERFSAQQFPDLHSELNLSSLELGDSALYFCASSRTATTSNEQFFGPGTRLTVL.

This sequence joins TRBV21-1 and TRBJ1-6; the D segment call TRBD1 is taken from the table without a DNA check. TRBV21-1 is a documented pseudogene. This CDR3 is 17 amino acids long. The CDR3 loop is CATLPGQGRSYNSPLHF. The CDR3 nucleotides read TGTGCCACCCTGCCGGGACAGGGAAGATCCTATAATTCACCCCTCCACTTT.

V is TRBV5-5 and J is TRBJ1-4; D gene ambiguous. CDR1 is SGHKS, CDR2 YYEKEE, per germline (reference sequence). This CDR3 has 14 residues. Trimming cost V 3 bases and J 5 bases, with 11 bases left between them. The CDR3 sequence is CASSSSLHNEKLFF. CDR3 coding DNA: TGTGCCAGCAGCTCTAGCCTGCACAATGAAAAACTGTTTTTT.